What follows is one T cell receptor beta chain and its context. The sample is drawn from a study of blood T cell repertoires in COVID-19. Profiling relied on immunoSEQ multiplex PCR, and the TCRdb table lists in-frame clones only, not all of them. The table records over 200,000 clones, 83% of them present only once. CDR1 and CDR2 from the germline V gene are GTSNPN and SVGIG (reference sequence). The CDR3 runs to 16 residues. V shed 8 bases and J shed 7 bases, with 29 bases lying between them. The chain links TRBV30 to TRBJ1-2, with D possibly being TRBD1 (6 bases). The receptor comes from an older man with acute or convalescent COVID-19. The material sequenced was peripheral blood. The CDR3 sequence is CAVKKGGGRFGRGYTF. CDR3 bases: TGTGCCGTGAAAAAAGGGGGGGGACGTTTCGGTCGTGGCTACACCTTC.